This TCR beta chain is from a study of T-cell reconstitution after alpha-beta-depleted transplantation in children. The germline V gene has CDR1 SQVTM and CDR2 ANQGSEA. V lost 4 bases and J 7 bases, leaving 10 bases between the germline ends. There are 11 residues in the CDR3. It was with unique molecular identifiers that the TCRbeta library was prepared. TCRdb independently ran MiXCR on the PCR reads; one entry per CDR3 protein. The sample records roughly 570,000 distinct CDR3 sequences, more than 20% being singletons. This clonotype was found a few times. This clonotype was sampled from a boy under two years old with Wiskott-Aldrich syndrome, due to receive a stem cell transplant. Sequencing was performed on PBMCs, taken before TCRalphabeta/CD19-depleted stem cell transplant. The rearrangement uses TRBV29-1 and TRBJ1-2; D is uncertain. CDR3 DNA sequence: TGCAGCGTTGCGCGTGGATTTGGCTACACCTTC. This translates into CSVARGFGYTF.